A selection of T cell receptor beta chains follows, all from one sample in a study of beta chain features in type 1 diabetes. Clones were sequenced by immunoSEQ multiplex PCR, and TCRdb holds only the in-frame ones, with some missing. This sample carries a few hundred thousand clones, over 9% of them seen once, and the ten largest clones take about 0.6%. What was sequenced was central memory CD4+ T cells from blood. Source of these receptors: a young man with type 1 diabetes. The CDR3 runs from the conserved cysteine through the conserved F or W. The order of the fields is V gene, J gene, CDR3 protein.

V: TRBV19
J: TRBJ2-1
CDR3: CASSRRGSYNEQFF

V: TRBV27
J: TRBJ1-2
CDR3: CASSLQGANYGYTF

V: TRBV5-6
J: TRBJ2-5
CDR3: CASSFGTEETQYF

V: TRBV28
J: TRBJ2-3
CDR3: CASSLIGSTGSTQYF

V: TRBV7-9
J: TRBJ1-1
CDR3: CASSLAGQGKQAFF

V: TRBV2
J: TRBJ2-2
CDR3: CASSELGGRASGELFF

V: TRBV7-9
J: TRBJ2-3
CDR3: CASSPPYGASVITDTQYF

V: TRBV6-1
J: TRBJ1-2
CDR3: CASSLQGGLGYGYTF

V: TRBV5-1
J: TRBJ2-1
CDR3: CASSLGTGTGSPNEQFF

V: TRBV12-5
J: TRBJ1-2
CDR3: CASGSGQGAVNGYTF

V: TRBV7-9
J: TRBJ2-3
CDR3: CASSLEKVYF

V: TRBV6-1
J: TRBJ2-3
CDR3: CASSEASPRDTDTQYF

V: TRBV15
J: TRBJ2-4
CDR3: CATSRVAGSVAKNIQYF

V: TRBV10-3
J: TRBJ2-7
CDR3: CAISPGGSEQYF

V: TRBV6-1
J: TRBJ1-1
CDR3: CASSEHTGGITEAFF

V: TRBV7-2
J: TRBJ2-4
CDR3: CASSLEASGRAENIQYF

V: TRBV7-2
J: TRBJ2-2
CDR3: CASSFSEVTGELFF

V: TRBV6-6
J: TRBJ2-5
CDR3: CASSGDRETQYF

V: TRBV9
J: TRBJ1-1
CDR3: CASSVVEGDTEAFF

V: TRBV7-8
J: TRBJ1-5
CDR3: CASSLAAQGYNQPQHF

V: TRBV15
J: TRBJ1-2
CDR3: CATSRDMGGYGYTF

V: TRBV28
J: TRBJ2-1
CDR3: CASSTGAYNEQFF

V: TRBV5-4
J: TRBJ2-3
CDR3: CASSVEGGTDTQYF

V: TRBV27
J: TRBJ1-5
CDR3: CAISDRVRQPQHF

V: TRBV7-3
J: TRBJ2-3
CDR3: CASSFWSATDTQYF

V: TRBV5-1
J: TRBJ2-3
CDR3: CASSLGVVSGRATDTQYF

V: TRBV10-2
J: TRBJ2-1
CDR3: CASSEAGGLYNEQFF

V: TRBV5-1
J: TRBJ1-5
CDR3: CASSLMGLQPRHF

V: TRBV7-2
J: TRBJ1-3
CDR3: CASSLWGASGNTIYF

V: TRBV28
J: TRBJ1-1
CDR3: CASSLMRTEAFF

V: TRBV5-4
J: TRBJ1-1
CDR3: CASSQGDGGNTEAFF

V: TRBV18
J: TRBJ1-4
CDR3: CASSTSRQEKLFF

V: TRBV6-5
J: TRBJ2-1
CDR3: CASRPGTLNSNEQFF

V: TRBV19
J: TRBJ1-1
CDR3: CASSDRALDTEAFF

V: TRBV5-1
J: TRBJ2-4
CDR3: CASSLDSRNIQYF

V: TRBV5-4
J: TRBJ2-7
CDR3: CASSLKREFSYEQYF

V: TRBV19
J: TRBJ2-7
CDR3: CASSISRIHEQYF

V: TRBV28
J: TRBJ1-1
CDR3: CASTLVSWGKAFF

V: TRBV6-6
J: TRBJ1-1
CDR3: CASRMDKNTEAFF

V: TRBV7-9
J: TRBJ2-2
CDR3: CASSLSAFTGELFF

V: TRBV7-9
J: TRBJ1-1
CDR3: CATPGVAVNTEAFF

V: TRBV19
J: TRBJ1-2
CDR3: CASMGQPAYGYTF

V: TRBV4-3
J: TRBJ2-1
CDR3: CASSQEGLAGRFF

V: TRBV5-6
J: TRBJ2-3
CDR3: CASSLRPEDTQYF

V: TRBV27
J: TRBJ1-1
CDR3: CASSLRVGGRAFF

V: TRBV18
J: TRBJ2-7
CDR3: CASSTSPGGQNEQYF

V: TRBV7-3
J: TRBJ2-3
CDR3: CASSLTGDGRTDTQYF

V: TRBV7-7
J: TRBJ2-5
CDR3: CASSLVPLRETQYF

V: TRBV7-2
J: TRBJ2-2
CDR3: CASSLATRTGELFF

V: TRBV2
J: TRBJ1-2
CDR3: CASSDRGNYGYTF

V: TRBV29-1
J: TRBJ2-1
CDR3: CSVVTGALGWQFF

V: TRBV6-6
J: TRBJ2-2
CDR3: CASSYSSSAELFF

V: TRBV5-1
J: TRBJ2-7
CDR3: CASSLAAGASYEQYF